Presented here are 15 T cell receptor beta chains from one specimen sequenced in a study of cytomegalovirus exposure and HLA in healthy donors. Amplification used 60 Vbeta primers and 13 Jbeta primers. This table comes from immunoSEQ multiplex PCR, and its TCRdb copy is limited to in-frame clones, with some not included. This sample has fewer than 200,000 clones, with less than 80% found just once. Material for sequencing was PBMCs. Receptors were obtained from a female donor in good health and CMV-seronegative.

CDR3 protein: CASLGTGGYEQYF. The DNA of the CDR3 is TGTGCCAGTTTAGGGACAGGGGGCTACGAGCAGTACTTC. This chain uses TRBV28 with TRBJ2-7; 11 bases line up with TRBD1. J was trimmed by 3 bases and V by 9 bases; bases with no gene match: 4. The CDR3 contains 13 residues. Germline lookup yields CDR1 MDHEN and CDR2 SYDVKM.

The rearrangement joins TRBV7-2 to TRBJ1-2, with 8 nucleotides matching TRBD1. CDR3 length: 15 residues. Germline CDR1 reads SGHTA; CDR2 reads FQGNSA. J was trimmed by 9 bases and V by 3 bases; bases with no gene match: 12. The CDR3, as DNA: TGTGCCAGCAGCTTCTCAATGGGGACAGGCCGGAGCTACACCTTC. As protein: CASSFSMGTGRSYTF. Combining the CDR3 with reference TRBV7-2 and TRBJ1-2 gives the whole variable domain GAGVSQSPSNKVTEKGKDVELRCDPISGHTALYWYRQSLGQGLEFLIYFQGNSAPDKSGLPSDRFSAERTGGSVSTLTIQRTQQEDSAVYLCASSFSMGTGRSYTFGSGTRLTVV.

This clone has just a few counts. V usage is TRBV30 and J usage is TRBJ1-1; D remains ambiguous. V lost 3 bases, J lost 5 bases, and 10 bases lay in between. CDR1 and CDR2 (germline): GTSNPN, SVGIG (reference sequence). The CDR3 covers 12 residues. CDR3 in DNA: TGTGCCTGGAGAACAGCTTGGACTGAAGCTTTCTTT. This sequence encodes CAWRTAWTEAFF.

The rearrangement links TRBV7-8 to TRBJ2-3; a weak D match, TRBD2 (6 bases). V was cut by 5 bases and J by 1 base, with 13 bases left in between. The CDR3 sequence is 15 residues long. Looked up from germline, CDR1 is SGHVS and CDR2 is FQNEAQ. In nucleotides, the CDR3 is TGTGCCAGCAGCGCACTTCGCGGGGGCACAGATACGCAGTATTTT. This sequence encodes CASSALRGGTDTQYF. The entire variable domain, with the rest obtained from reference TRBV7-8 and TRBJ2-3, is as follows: GAGVSQSPRYKVAKRGQDVALRCDPISGHVSLFWYQQALGQGPEFLTYFQNEAQLDKSGLPSDRFFAERPEGSVSTLKIQRTQQEDSAVYLCASSALRGGTDTQYFGPGTRLTVL.

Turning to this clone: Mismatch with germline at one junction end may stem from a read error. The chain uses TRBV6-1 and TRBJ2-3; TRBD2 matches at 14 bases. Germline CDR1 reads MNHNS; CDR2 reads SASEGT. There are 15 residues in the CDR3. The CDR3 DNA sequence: TGTGCCAGCAGTCGACTAGCGGGAGGGTCAGATGCGCAGTATTTT. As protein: CASSRLAGGSDAQYF.

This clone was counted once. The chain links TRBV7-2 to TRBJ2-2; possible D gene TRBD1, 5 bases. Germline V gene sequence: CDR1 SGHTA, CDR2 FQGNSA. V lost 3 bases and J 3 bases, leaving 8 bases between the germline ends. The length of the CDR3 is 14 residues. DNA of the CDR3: TGTGCCAGCAGCTTGTTCAGGGACACCGGGGAGCTGTTTTTT. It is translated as CASSLFRDTGELFF.

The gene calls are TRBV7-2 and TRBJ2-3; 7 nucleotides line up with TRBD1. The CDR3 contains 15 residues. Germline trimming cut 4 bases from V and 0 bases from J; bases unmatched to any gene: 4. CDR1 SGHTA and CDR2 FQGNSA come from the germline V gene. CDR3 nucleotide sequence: TGTGCCAGCAGCTGGGACAGCTCTAGCACAGATACGCAGTATTTT. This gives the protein CASSWDSSSTDTQYF.

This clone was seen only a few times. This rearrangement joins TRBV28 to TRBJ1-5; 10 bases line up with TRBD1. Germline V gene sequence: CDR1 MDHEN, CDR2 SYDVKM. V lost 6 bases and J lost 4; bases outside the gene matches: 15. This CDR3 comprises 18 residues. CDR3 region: CASSKLRDRGIGNQPQHF. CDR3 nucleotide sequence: TGTGCCAGCAGCAAACTCCGGGACAGGGGCATCGGGAATCAGCCCCAGCATTTT.

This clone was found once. The CDR3 DNA follows: TGTGCCAGCAGTGAGGGACAGGGGGCTATTGAAAAACTGTTTTTT. It encodes CASSEGQGAIEKLFF. The V and J genes are TRBV2 and TRBJ1-4, with 12 bases lining up with TRBD1. This CDR3 has 15 amino acids. The germline V gene has CDR1 SNHLY and CDR2 FYNNEI. The V gene end was trimmed by 3 bases and the J gene end by 7 bases; junction bases not matched to a gene: 3.

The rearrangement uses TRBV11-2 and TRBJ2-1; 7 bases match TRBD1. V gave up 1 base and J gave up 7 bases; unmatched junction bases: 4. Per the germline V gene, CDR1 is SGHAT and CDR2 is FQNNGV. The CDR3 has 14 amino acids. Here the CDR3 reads CASSLVDRRNEQFF. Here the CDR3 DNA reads TGTGCCAGCAGCTTAGTGGACAGGAGAAATGAGCAGTTCTTC.

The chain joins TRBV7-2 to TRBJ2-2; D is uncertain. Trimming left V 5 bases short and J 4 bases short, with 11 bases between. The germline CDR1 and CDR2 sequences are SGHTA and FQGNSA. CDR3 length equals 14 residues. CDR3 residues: CASSPFSRTGELFF. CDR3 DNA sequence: TGTGCCAGCAGCCCCTTTTCGCGCACCGGGGAGCTGTTTTTT.

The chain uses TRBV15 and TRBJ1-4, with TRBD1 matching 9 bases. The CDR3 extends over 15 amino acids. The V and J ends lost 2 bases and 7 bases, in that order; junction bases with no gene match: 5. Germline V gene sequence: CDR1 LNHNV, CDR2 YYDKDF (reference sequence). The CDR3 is CATSRTTGGGEKLFF. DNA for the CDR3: TGTGCCACCAGCAGAACAACAGGGGGCGGTGAAAAACTGTTTTTT. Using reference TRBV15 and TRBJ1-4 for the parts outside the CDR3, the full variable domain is DAMVIQNPRYQVTQFGKPVTLSCSQTLNHNVMYWYQQKSSQAPKLLFHYYDKDFNNEADTPDNFQSRRPNTSFCFLDIRSPGLGDTAMYLCATSRTTGGGEKLFFGSGTQLSVL.

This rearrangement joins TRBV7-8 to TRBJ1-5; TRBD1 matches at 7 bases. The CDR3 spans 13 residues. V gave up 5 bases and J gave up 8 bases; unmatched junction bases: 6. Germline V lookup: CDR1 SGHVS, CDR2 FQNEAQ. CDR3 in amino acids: CASSPDREEPQHF. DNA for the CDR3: TGTGCCAGCAGCCCAGACAGGGAGGAGCCCCAGCATTTT. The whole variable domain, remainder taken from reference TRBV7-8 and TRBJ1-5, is GAGVSQSPRYKVAKRGQDVALRCDPISGHVSLFWYQQALGQGPEFLTYFQNEAQLDKSGLPSDRFFAERPEGSVSTLKIQRTQQEDSAVYLCASSPDREEPQHFGDGTRLSIL.

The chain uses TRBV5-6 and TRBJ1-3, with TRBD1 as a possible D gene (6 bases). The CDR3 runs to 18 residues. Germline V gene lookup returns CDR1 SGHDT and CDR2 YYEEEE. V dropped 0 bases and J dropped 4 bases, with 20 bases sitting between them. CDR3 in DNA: TGTGCCAGCAGCTTGGGCAGGGGCTTTTCTCCTCCGGGAAACACCATATATTTT. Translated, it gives CASSLGRGFSPPGNTIYF.

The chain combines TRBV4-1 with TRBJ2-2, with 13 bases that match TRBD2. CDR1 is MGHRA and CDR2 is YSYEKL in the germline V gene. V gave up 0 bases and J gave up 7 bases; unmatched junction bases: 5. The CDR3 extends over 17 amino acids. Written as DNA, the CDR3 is TGCGCCAGCAGCCAAGAAGCACTAGCGGGAGGGATCGGGGAGCTGTTTTTT. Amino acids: CASSQEALAGGIGELFF.